Shown below are 15 T cell receptor beta chains from a single sample sequenced in a study of blood T cell repertoires in COVID-19. Profiled with immunoSEQ multiplex PCR; TCRdb holds only in-frame clones, not every one. The sample lists fewer than 250,000 clones, 65% to 90% occurring once. Sample: PBMCs or T cells enriched from blood (not recorded which). The receptor source for this set is a woman in her thirties or forties with acute COVID-19.

This clone was counted a few times. The chain recombines TRBV2 with TRBJ1-1, with D possibly being TRBD1 (6 bases). The V end lost 7 bases, the J end lost 0 bases, and 15 bases lay between the germline ends. The CDR3 has 15 amino acids. CDR1 and CDR2 (germline): SNHLY, FYNNEI. The CDR3 sequence is CASIGGTSMNTEAFF. The CDR3 nucleotides are TGTGCCAGCATTGGTGGGACATCCATGAACACTGAAGCTTTCTTT.

This chain connects TRBV28 to TRBJ1-3; 11 bases fit TRBD1. The CDR3 loop spans 16 amino acids. V gave up 5 bases and J gave up 0 bases; unmatched junction bases: 3. In germline, CDR1 is MDHEN, CDR2 SYDVKM. CDR3 protein: CASSGTGGSSGNTIYF. The DNA for the CDR3 is TGTGCCAGCAGTGGGACAGGGGGAAGCTCTGGAAACACCATATATTTT.

V and J are TRBV25-1 and TRBJ1-4; a possible D gene is TRBD1 (6 bases). Trimming removed 6 bases from V and 3 bases from J, with 14 bases in between. The CDR3 runs to 15 residues. Per germline, CDR1 MGHDK and CDR2 SYGVNS. CDR3 region: CASRPAQGANEKLFF. As DNA, the CDR3 is TGTGCCAGCAGACCCGCACAGGGCGCTAATGAAAAACTGTTTTTT.

The chain employs TRBV5-1 and TRBJ2-1, with a tentative D call TRBD2 (5 bases). The CDR3 is 15 residues long. CDR1 SGHRS and CDR2 YFSETQ come from the germline V gene. Deletions cut 4 bases from V and 9 bases from J, with 20 bases between. The CDR3 DNA reads TGCGCCAGCAGCGACCGAACTAGTGGTGTCACTGAGCAGTTCTTC. Its protein is CASSDRTSGVTEQFF.

The chain couples TRBV4-1 to TRBJ2-2, with D possibly matching TRBD1 (6 bases). Germline-derived CDR1 and CDR2 are MGHRA and YSYEKL. This CDR3 spans 13 amino acids. Deletions cut 10 bases from V and 1 base from J, with 10 bases between. CDR3 nucleotides: TGCGCCATTACGGACAGGAACACCGGGGAGCTGTTTTTT. Its protein product is CAITDRNTGELFF.

This clone was recorded once. The chain has TRBV5-6 and TRBJ2-3, with TRBD1 matching 7 bases. The CDR3 is 14 amino acids. Trimming took 1 base from V and 7 from J; bases not matched to a gene: 6. From germline, CDR1 is SGHDT and CDR2 YYEEEE. The CDR3 here is CASSLPGQQNTQYF. The CDR3 nucleotides read TGTGCCAGCAGCTTGCCGGGACAGCAAAATACGCAGTATTTT. The full variable domain, in which reference TRBV5-6 and TRBJ2-3 provide the parts outside the CDR3, is DAGVTQSPTHLIKTRGQQVTLRCSPKSGHDTVSWYQQALGQGPQFIFQYYEEEERQRGNFPDRFSGHQFPNYSSELNVNALLLGDSALYLCASSLPGQQNTQYFGPGTRLTVL.

This chain links TRBV27 with TRBJ2-1; a weak D match, TRBD2 (7 bases). The germline V gene encodes CDR1 MNHEY and CDR2 SMNVEV (reference sequence). Trimming took 6 bases from V and 9 from J, leaving 9 bases between them. The CDR3 length is 11 residues. The CDR3 DNA reads as TGTGCCAGCAGGAGGGGGGGTGAGCAGTTCTTC. Amino acid sequence: CASRRGGEQFF.

The J gene is TRBJ1-3, the V gene TRBV5-4; 10 positions match TRBD1. The length of the CDR3 is 16 residues. CDR1 and CDR2 from the germline V gene are SGHNT and YYREEE (reference sequence). The ends lost 4 bases at V and 4 bases at J; junction bases unmatched: 8. CDR3 loop: CASSVRDRGSGNTIYF. CDR3 bases: TGTGCCAGCAGCGTCCGGGACAGGGGATCCGGAAACACCATATATTTT.

V gene TRBV28 combines with J gene TRBJ1-3; D call uncertain. The CDR3 is 16 residues long. V was pared by 4 bases and J by 1 base, with 14 bases between. Looked up from germline, CDR1 is MDHEN and CDR2 is SYDVKM. The CDR3 DNA is TGTGCCAGCAGTTCAGCTGCTTTACAGTCTGGAAACACCATATATTTT. This translates into CASSSAALQSGNTIYF.

This clone was found once. The V and J genes are TRBV18 and TRBJ2-7; 10 nucleotides match TRBD2. The CDR3 has 17 residues. Germline assignment: CDR1 KGHSH and CDR2 LQKENI. Losses at the gene ends were 4 bases for V and 3 bases for J; bases not matched to a gene: 12. The CDR3 sequence: CASSLVSGRAVLYEQYF. The CDR3 DNA follows: TGTGCCAGCTCACTGGTAAGCGGGAGGGCCGTACTCTACGAGCAGTACTTC.

V and J are TRBV28 and TRBJ1-6, with 9 positions matching TRBD1. The trim removed 6 bases at V and 9 bases at J, leaving 9 bases unmatched. CDR1 is MDHEN and CDR2 is SYDVKM in the germline V gene. The CDR3 contains 15 residues. Here the CDR3 reads CASRNRDRVVSPLHF. The CDR3 DNA follows: TGTGCCAGCAGGAACCGGGACAGGGTTGTTTCACCCCTCCACTTT. The variable domain in full, with the rest retrieved from reference TRBV28 and TRBJ1-6, is DVKVTQSSRYLVKRTGEKVFLECVQDMDHENMFWYRQDPGLGLRLIYFSYDVKMKEKGDIPEGYSVSREKKERFSLILESASTNQTSMYLCASRNRDRVVSPLHFGNGTRLTVT.

The genes are TRBV3-1 (or the pseudogene TRBV3-2) and TRBJ1-1; possibly TRBD1 for D (5 bases). The germline V gene has CDR1 LGHDT and CDR2 YNNKEL (reference sequence). V was pared by 0 bases and J by 4 bases, with 9 bases between. The CDR3 is made up of 14 amino acids. The CDR3 loop is CASSQDDSGTEAFF. In DNA, the CDR3 is TGTGCCAGCAGCCAAGATGACAGTGGCACTGAAGCTTTCTTT.

The chain recombines TRBV7-3 with TRBJ2-2, with TRBD2 matching 15 bases. Germline lookup yields CDR1 SGHTA and CDR2 FQGTGA. There are 20 residues in the CDR3. The trim removed 0 bases at V and 2 bases at J, leaving 7 bases unmatched. CDR3 in amino acids: CASSLTAGLAGGKNTGELFF. CDR3 nucleotide sequence: TGTGCCAGCAGCTTAACAGCGGGACTAGCGGGAGGCAAAAACACCGGGGAGCTGTTTTTT.

The J gene is TRBJ2-2, the V gene TRBV11-3; 8 nucleotides align to TRBD2. In germline, CDR1 is SGHNT, CDR2 YENEEA. This CDR3 has 17 residues. With 6 bases clipped from V and 0 bases from J, the junction kept 9 bases outside the gene matches. CDR3 DNA: TGTGCCAGCAGTTACGGACTAGCAGGGACGAACACCGGGGAGCTGTTTTTT. This translates into CASSYGLAGTNTGELFF.

This clone was seen just once. V usage is TRBV19 and J usage is TRBJ1-5; D is perhaps TRBD1 (6 bases). Trimming stripped 6 bases from V and 7 bases from J, with 19 bases between. Germline CDR1 LNHDA, CDR2 SQIVND (reference sequence). The CDR3 loop spans 15 amino acids. The CDR3 loop reads CASSVGGTQVQPQHF. DNA of the CDR3: TGTGCCAGTAGCGTCGGTGGGACACAAGTACAGCCCCAGCATTTT. Based on the CDR3 plus reference TRBV19 and TRBJ1-5, the full variable domain is DGGITQSPKYLFRKEGQNVTLSCEQNLNHDAMYWYRQDPGQGLRLIYYSQIVNDFQKGDIAEGYSVSREKKESFPLTVTSAQKNPTAFYLCASSVGGTQVQPQHFGDGTRLSIL.